Listed below are T cell receptor beta chains from one sample, sequenced in a study of OX40 agonist ivuxolimab in advanced cancers. Sequencing was performed with immunoSEQ multiplex PCR; in TCRdb, only in-frame clones are kept and a portion is missing. The table lists 99,000 or so clones, about 96% of them singletons. Sequences were derived from CD4+ or CD8+ T cells sorted from blood, sampled in a trial of the OX40 agonist ivuxolimab. The receptor source for this set is an adult with an advanced solid tumor such as melanoma, head and neck, liver or kidney cancer. Both conserved end residues are part of each CDR3. D genes are given only for firm matches. Rows may omit the clone size; those that give it use once, few, many or a size class.

d_gene	j_gene	abundance	v_gene	CDR3aa	CDR3nt
NA	TRBJ2-7	NA	TRBV11-1	CASSHTTSYEQYF	TGTGCCAGCAGCCATACTACATCCTACGAGCAGTACTTC
NA	TRBJ1-2	once	TRBV6-5	CASSSTGGGPYGYTF	TGTGCCAGCAGTTCCACCGGGGGGGGGCCCTATGGCTACACCTTC
TRBD1	TRBJ2-7	NA	TRBV7-7	CASSLGQGGSYEQYF	TGTGCCAGCAGCTTAGGACAGGGCGGCTCCTACGAGCAGTACTTC
NA	TRBJ2-2	NA	TRBV6-1	CASSSNTGELFF	TGTGCCAGCAGTTCAAACACCGGGGAGCTGTTTTTT
NA	TRBJ2-1	NA	TRBV29-1	CSVEGVWNEQFF	TGCAGCGTTGAAGGCGTCTGGAATGAGCAGTTCTTC
NA	TRBJ1-1	NA	TRBV19	CASSLGPNTEAFF	TGTGCCAGTAGTCTCGGGCCCAACACTGAAGCTTTCTTT
NA	TRBJ2-2	NA	TRBV6-6	CASSLTGNTGELFF	TGTGCCAGCAGCCTGACAGGGAACACCGGGGAGCTGTTTTTT
NA	TRBJ2-2	NA	TRBV19	CASSIRSRNTGELFF	TGTGCCAGTAGTATAAGATCCAGAAACACCGGGGAGCTGTTTTTT
TRBD2	TRBJ2-1	NA	TRBV19	CASSAWTSGSGEQFF	TGTGCCAGTAGTGCCTGGACTAGCGGGTCCGGTGAGCAGTTCTTC
NA	TRBJ1-1	NA	TRBV23-1	CASSQLGNTEAFF	TGCGCCAGCAGTCAATTGGGGAACACTGAAGCTTTCTTT
NA	TRBJ2-7	NA	TRBV28	CASSLSDSSYEQYF	TGTGCCAGCAGTTTAAGCGATAGCTCCTACGAGCAGTACTTC
NA	TRBJ1-1	once	TRBV5-6	CASSSGGTEAFF	TGTGCCAGCAGCTCGGGGGGCACTGAAGCTTTCTTT
NA	TRBJ2-7	NA	TRBV7-2	CASSLVGGRSSYEQYF	TGTGCCAGCAGCTTAGTAGGAGGGAGGAGCTCCTACGAGCAGTACTTC
NA	TRBJ2-2	NA	TRBV7-7	CASSLGETANTGELFF	TGTGCCAGCAGCTTAGGGGAGACAGCGAACACCGGGGAGCTGTTTTTT
TRBD1	TRBJ1-1	NA	TRBV4-1	CASSHHRGGTEAFF	TGCGCCAGCAGCCATCACAGGGGCGGCACTGAAGCTTTCTTT
NA	TRBJ2-7	NA	TRBV28	CASSLKEGVPGEQYF	TGTGCCAGCAGTTTAAAGGAGGGAGTACCGGGCGAGCAGTACTTC
NA	TRBJ2-7	NA	TRBV5-1	CASTVGSGLYEQYF	TGCGCCAGCACTGTCGGCTCGGGCCTTTACGAGCAGTACTTC
NA	TRBJ2-7	NA	TRBV7-9	CASSPSAYEQYF	TGTGCCAGCAGCCCGTCCGCCTACGAGCAGTACTTC
TRBD2	TRBJ2-1	NA	TRBV13	CASSLASGGYNEQFF	TGTGCCAGCAGCTTAGCCAGCGGGGGATACAATGAGCAGTTCTTC
NA	TRBJ1-2	NA	TRBV15	CATSRLQGPYGYTF	TGTGCCACCAGCAGACTACAGGGCCCCTATGGCTACACCTTC
TRBD1	TRBJ2-1	NA	TRBV7-9	CASSRGDRTTYNEQFF	TGTGCCAGCAGCCGCGGGGACAGGACCACCTACAATGAGCAGTTCTTC
TRBD1	TRBJ1-2	NA	TRBV28	CASSPRTGKGYGYTF	TGTGCCAGCAGTCCACGGACAGGGAAAGGCTATGGCTACACCTTC
TRBD2	TRBJ2-3	once	TRBV28	CASSLSREGLDTQYF	TGTGCCAGCAGTTTAAGTAGGGAGGGTCTAGATACGCAGTATTTT
TRBD2	TRBJ2-5	NA	TRBV6-5	CASSPTSGREETQYF	TGTGCCAGCAGTCCTACTAGCGGGAGGGAAGAGACCCAGTACTTC
NA	TRBJ1-1	NA	TRBV28	CASSSRQITEAFF	TGTGCCAGCAGTTCCCGACAGATCACTGAAGCTTTCTTT
NA	TRBJ2-2	NA	TRBV5-4	CASSAGGEETGELFF	TGTGCCAGCAGCGCCGGGGGAGAGGAAACCGGGGAGCTGTTTTTT
NA	TRBJ1-5	NA	TRBV7-9	CASSYRAGQPQHF	TGTGCCAGCAGTTACAGGGCGGGCCAGCCCCAGCATTTT
NA	TRBJ2-1	NA	TRBV10-2	CASGAQASGNEQFF	TGCGCCAGCGGGGCGCAAGCCTCGGGGAATGAGCAGTTCTTC
NA	TRBJ2-5	NA	TRBV11-2	CASSLTPAVRQTQYF	TGTGCCAGCAGCTTAACCCCAGCGGTTCGACAGACCCAGTACTTC
NA	TRBJ1-4	once	TRBV4-1	CASSDRAPNEKLFF	TGCGCCAGCAGCGACCGGGCACCTAATGAAAAACTGTTTTTT
TRBD2	TRBJ2-7	NA	TRBV19	CASSVTRTSAYEQYF	TGTGCCAGTAGTGTTACGAGGACTAGCGCCTACGAGCAGTACTTC
NA	TRBJ1-3	once	TRBV15	CATSSAMGVSGNTIYF	TGTGCCACCAGCAGTGCTATGGGGGTCTCTGGAAACACCATATATTTT
TRBD1	TRBJ1-1	NA	TRBV18	CASSPPQGMGTEAFF	TGTGCCAGCTCACCCCCACAGGGGATGGGCACTGAAGCTTTCTTT
NA	TRBJ2-6	once	TRBV30	CAWTSGAGANVLTF	TGTGCCTGGACATCAGGGGCGGGGGCCAACGTCCTGACTTTC
TRBD1	TRBJ1-5	NA	TRBV5-1	CASSLDRGLGQPQHF	TGCGCCAGCAGTCTCGACAGGGGGCTAGGTCAGCCCCAGCATTTT
TRBD1	TRBJ1-3	NA	TRBV28	CAREGADGNTIYF	TGTGCCCGCGAGGGGGCTGACGGAAACACCATATATTTT
TRBD1	TRBJ2-7	once	TRBV2	CASSEGVDRGNYEQYF	TGTGCCAGCAGTGAAGGAGTTGACAGGGGAAACTACGAGCAGTACTTC
NA	TRBJ2-7	once	TRBV19	CASSAGPSYEQYF	TGTGCCAGTAGTGCCGGGCCCTCCTACGAGCAGTACTTC
NA	TRBJ1-1	NA	TRBV20-1	CSAHFPGAFF	TGCAGTGCTCATTTTCCGGGAGCTTTCTTT
NA	TRBJ1-1	few	TRBV7-9	CASSLGAGGYTEAFF	TGTGCCAGCAGCTTAGGGGCGGGGGGCTACACTGAAGCTTTCTTT
NA	TRBJ1-5	NA	TRBV27	CASSTLRGTQHF	TGTGCCAGCAGTACGTTAAGAGGGACCCAGCATTTT
NA	TRBJ2-7	NA	TRBV2	CASSGPVDPADDEQYF	TGTGCCAGCAGTGGGCCCGTGGACCCCGCGGACGACGAGCAGTACTTC